These 13 T cell receptor beta chains originate from one sample sequenced in a study of T cells after yellow fever vaccination. TCRdb reanalysed the 5' RACE reads using MiXCR and keeps one entry per CDR3 protein. Among some 54,000 distinct CDR3 sequences, about 6.3% were seen once, and the ten largest hold roughly 24%. The sequencing used CD8+ T cells not binding an NS4B(214-222) dextramer, sorted from PBMCs, collected around 45 days after the first yellow fever vaccination. The receptors here all came from a man between 18 and 35 years old who received the YFV17D yellow fever vaccine.

This clonotype was observed many times. The chain uses TRBV9 and TRBJ2-7, with D unresolved. Germline V gene sequence: CDR1 SGDLS, CDR2 YYNGEE. Trimming stripped 3 bases from V and 1 base from J, with 17 bases between. The CDR3 has 16 residues. CDR3 in amino acids: CASSASGSVGSYEQYF. Written as DNA, the CDR3 is TGTGCCAGCAGCGCGAGTGGGTCGGTGGGGTCCTACGAGCAGTACTTC.

This clonotype was seen at least ten times. The J gene is TRBJ1-1, the V gene TRBV21-1; the table's TRBD1 call for D was not verified on the DNA. TRBV21-1 is labeled a pseudogene. The CDR3 length is 18 residues. The CDR3 is CASSKSGGSSPLNTEAFF. CDR3 DNA sequence: TGTGCCAGCAGCAAAAGTGGTGGGAGCTCCCCTTTGAACACTGAAGCTTTCTTT.

This clonotype has at least ten counts. The CDR3, as DNA: TGTGCCAGCAGTGAGGGGGGCGCGACAGATACGCAGTATTTT. It encodes CASSEGGATDTQYF. The gene calls are TRBV6-4 and TRBJ2-3; either TRBD1 or TRBD2 may supply D (6 bases each). V was shortened by 3 bases and J by 3 bases, with 10 bases between the two germline ends. Per the germline V gene, CDR1 is MRHNA and CDR2 is SNTAGT. CDR3 length: 14 amino acids.

CDR3 protein: CASSMMAGDYGYTF. Written as DNA, the CDR3 is TGTGCCAGTAGTATGATGGCTGGGGACTATGGCTACACCTTC. The chain carries TRBV19 and TRBJ1-2; D is unclear. Germline CDR1 reads LNHDA; CDR2 reads SQIVND (reference sequence). The V and J ends lost 3 bases and 3 bases respectively, with 11 bases between them. The CDR3 contains 14 residues. The entire variable domain, with the rest obtained from reference TRBV19 and TRBJ1-2, is as follows: DGGITQSPKYLFRKEGQNVTLSCEQNLNHDAMYWYRQDPGQGLRLIYYSQIVNDFQKGDIAEGYSVSREKKESFPLTVTSAQKNPTAFYLCASSMMAGDYGYTFGSGTRLTVV.

The chain recombines TRBV28 with TRBJ1-1; D is undetermined. V lost 2 bases and J lost 4, with 11 bases in between. Germline CDR1 and CDR2: MDHEN and SYDVKM. This CDR3 is 14 amino acids long. The CDR3 reads CASSLGESGTEAFF. DNA of the CDR3: TGTGCCAGCAGTTTAGGGGAATCGGGCACTGAAGCTTTCTTT.

This chain uses TRBV29-1 with TRBJ2-7, with D perhaps given as TRBD1 or TRBD2 (5 bases each). Germline values: CDR1 SQVTM, CDR2 ANQGSEA. CDR3 length: 14 amino acids. The V end lost 4 bases, the J end lost 1 base, and 14 bases lay between the germline ends. In DNA, the CDR3 is TGCAGCGTTGGGGGGATGCGAGCGTCCTACGAGCAGTACTTC. It is translated as CSVGGMRASYEQYF.

This clonotype came up a few times. This chain uses TRBV5-4 with TRBJ2-3; 7 bases are a match to TRBD1. V dropped 2 bases and J dropped 6; count of bases not matched to a gene: 9. Germline V CDR1 and CDR2: SGHNT, YYREEE (reference sequence). The CDR3 sequence is 15 residues long. The CDR3 protein is CASSFEGGAVDTQYF. DNA of the CDR3: TGTGCCAGCAGCTTTGAAGGGGGCGCGGTGGATACGCAGTATTTT.

This clonotype was detected many times. This chain links TRBV12-3 or TRBV12-4 with TRBJ2-2; D perhaps matches TRBD2 (5 bases). The ends were cut back, 3 bases at V and 3 bases at J, with 14 bases in the middle. The CDR3 extends over 16 amino acids. CDR3 bases: TGTGCCAGCAGTTTGAGTCGGAGGTTGGACACCGGGGAGCTGTTTTTT. Protein product: CASSLSRRLDTGELFF.

This clonotype was seen only a few times. This chain connects TRBV4-2 to TRBJ2-5, with D possibly matching TRBD1 (5 bases). The V gene lost 4 bases and the J gene lost 5 bases, with 11 bases spanning the gap. Germline CDR1 LGHNA, CDR2 YNFKEQ. The CDR3 has 13 residues. The CDR3 nucleotides are TGTGCCAGCAGCCTTCCGTCAGGGGAGACCCAGTACTTC. The encoded protein is CASSLPSGETQYF.

This clonotype was recorded many times. This chain connects TRBV4-3 to TRBJ1-1, with 8 bases identical to TRBD1. The CDR3 has 16 amino acids. Germline V gene lookup returns CDR1 LGHNA and CDR2 YSLEER. V lost 1 base and J lost 5; bases outside the gene matches: 9. This CDR3 reads CASSQAPGGAVTEAFF. In nucleotides, the CDR3 is TGCGCCAGCAGCCAAGCCCCAGGGGGCGCGGTAACTGAAGCTTTCTTT.

This clonotype turned up a few times. The J gene is TRBJ2-1, the V gene TRBV4-1; the D is unclear. CDR1 is MGHRA and CDR2 is YSYEKL in the germline V gene. The V and J ends lost 3 bases and 0 bases respectively, with 3 bases between them. This CDR3 region has 13 residues. The CDR3 reads CASSHNSYNEQFF. In DNA, the CDR3 is TGCGCCAGCAGCCACAACTCCTACAATGAGCAGTTCTTC.

This chain links TRBV10-3 with TRBJ2-5, with D tentatively TRBD1 (7 bases). The CDR3 contains 13 residues. Germline V gene lookup returns CDR1 ENHRY and CDR2 SYGVKD. V dropped 8 bases and J dropped 0 bases, with 10 bases sitting between them. CDR3 residues: CAIAGQYQETQYF. The CDR3 coding sequence is TGTGCCATCGCGGGACAGTACCAAGAGACCCAGTACTTC.

This clonotype was counted many times. The CDR3 sequence: CSARVSGANVLTF. The CDR3 nucleotides read TGCAGTGCTAGAGTCTCTGGGGCCAACGTCCTGACTTTC. The chain joins TRBV20-1 to TRBJ2-6; D ambiguous. Trimming removed 1 base from V and 0 bases from J, with 1 base in between. This CDR3 region has 13 residues. The V gene's germline CDR1 is DFQATT and CDR2 SNEGSKA (reference sequence).